This T cell receptor (beta chain) is from a study of cytotoxic CD8 clonotypes in ibrutinib-treated CLL. The targeted sequencing depth was 1 in 200,000 to 1 in 1 million T cells. Assay: immunoSEQ multiplex PCR; the TCRdb copy retains only in-frame clones and omits some. The data show roughly 150,000 clones, with about four fifths seen just once and about 5% held by the top ten. Findings of the study overall: Before falling back toward baseline at progression, clonality had risen at the time of ibrutinib response. Sampling times, which were not matched between the groups, differed between sustained-remission patients and progressing patients.

A note on this clone: Its cognate antigen is unknown.

Per germline, CDR1 MNHNS and CDR2 SASEGT. Between the trimmed V and J ends, which lost 8 bases and 0 bases, there was a span of 8 bases. The CDR3 is 13 residues long. The sequencing here drew on PBMCs, taken after 24 months of ibrutinib treatment. This clonotype originated in a human donor with chronic lymphocytic leukemia. The V gene is TRBV6-1, the J gene TRBJ2-1; the D is unclear. The CDR3 is CASGRSSYNEQFF. CDR3 DNA: TGTGCCAGCGGACGGAGCTCCTACAATGAGCAGTTCTTC.